What follows is one TCR beta chain and its context. Cohorts were assigned according to the clinical history that participants reported. The data were produced by immunoSEQ multiplex PCR, yet TCRdb's version contains in-frame clones alone and is incomplete. The sample holds about 270,000 clones, about 90% seen once. This record comes from a study of blood T cell repertoires in COVID-19. CDR1 is SGDLS, CDR2 YYNGEE, per germline. The CDR3 contains 14 residues. Trimming pared 5 bases from V and 0 bases from J, leaving 11 bases between. The specimen sequenced was PBMCs or T cells enriched from blood (not recorded which). This clonotype was sampled from a young woman with acute COVID-19. The V and J genes are TRBV9 and TRBJ1-1; D is perhaps TRBD1 (5 bases). CDR3 in DNA: TGTGCCAGCAGTGCGGACACGGTGAACACTGAAGCTTTCTTT. As protein: CASSADTVNTEAFF.